These 21 T cell receptor beta chains came from one sample sequenced in a study of shared clonotypes between healthy human individuals. Using immunoSEQ multiplex PCR, the repertoire was profiled, and TCRdb retains in-frame clones only, with some absent. The top ten clones hold roughly 13% of a sample with around 500,000 clones, 70% to 80% of them seen once. The source material was PBMCs. Source of these receptors: a woman aged 40 to 50 in good health. Some clones in this sample may be carry-over from other donors' samples.

Of note for this clone: At the DNA level, this CDR3 is encoded by other sequences in the same sample as well. The J gene is TRBJ2-7, the V gene TRBV5-4; 7 nucleotides match TRBD1. J was trimmed by 3 bases and V by 0 bases; bases with no gene match: 6. Germline assignment: CDR1 SGHNT and CDR2 YYREEE (reference sequence). The CDR3 is 15 residues long. CDR3 nucleotides: TGTGCCAGCAGCTTGGGTTTGGCAGGGGGCTACGAGCAGTACTTC. This codes for CASSLGLAGGYEQYF. The whole variable domain, remainder taken from reference TRBV5-4 and TRBJ2-7, is ETGVTQSPTHLIKTRGQQVTLRCSSQSGHNTVSWYQQALGQGPQFIFQYYREEENGRGNFPPRFSGLQFPNYSSELNVNALELDDSALYLCASSLGLAGGYEQYFGPGTRLTVT.

V usage is TRBV7-8 and J usage is TRBJ2-1, with 9 bases lining up with TRBD2. After removal of 3 bases from V and 4 bases from J, the junction contained 4 bases not matched to a gene. Germline loops: CDR1 SGHVS, CDR2 FQNEAQ. This CDR3 spans 15 amino acids. The CDR3 bases are TGTGCCAGCAGCTTGACTAGCGGCTTTTACAATGAGCAGTTCTTC. This codes for CASSLTSGFYNEQFF.

This clone was detected only a few times. The chain has TRBV14 and TRBJ1-1, with D unresolved. Trimming removed 0 bases from V and 8 bases from J, with 7 bases in between. CDR3 length equals 12 residues. CDR1 SGHDN and CDR2 FVKESK come from the germline V gene. DNA of the CDR3: TGTGCCAGCAGCCAAGACAGAATAGAAGCTTTCTTT. Encoded protein: CASSQDRIEAFF.

The J gene is TRBJ2-6, the V gene TRBV4-1; the D gene could be TRBD1 or TRBD2 (7 bases each). V shed 2 bases and J shed 0 bases, with 14 bases lying between them. The CDR3 is made up of 18 amino acids. CDR1 is MGHRA, CDR2 YSYEKL, per germline. The CDR3 DNA is TGCGCCAGCAGCCAAATGGAGCGGGACAGCTCTGGGGCCAACGTCCTGACTTTC. Amino acid sequence: CASSQMERDSSGANVLTF.

The CDR3 protein is CASSYTQTGSRNEQFF. Written as DNA, the CDR3 is TGTGCCAGCAGTTACACTCAGACAGGGTCACGGAATGAGCAGTTCTTC. The V and J genes are TRBV6-5 and TRBJ2-1; 7 nucleotides line up with TRBD1. Per the germline V gene, CDR1 is MNHEY and CDR2 is SVGAGI. This CDR3 spans 16 amino acids. Germline trimming cut 2 bases from V and 7 bases from J; bases unmatched to any gene: 11.

This rearrangement joins TRBV5-1 to TRBJ1-2, with 9 bases that match TRBD1. V shed 2 bases and J 7 bases; nucleotides not matched to a gene: 6. This CDR3 is built from 14 residues. Germline lookup yields CDR1 SGHRS and CDR2 YFSETQ. DNA for the CDR3: TGCGCCAGCAGCTTTGGGGGACAGGGTGCTGGCTACACCTTC. Protein sequence: CASSFGGQGAGYTF.

This chain links TRBV2 with TRBJ1-1; the D is unclear. The CDR3 totals 15 residues. The V end was cut by 0 bases, the J end by 6 bases, with 14 bases between. The germline V gene encodes CDR1 SNHLY and CDR2 FYNNEI. The CDR3 DNA sequence: TGTGCCAGCAGTGAAGCGCTTCCGGGTCTTGCTGAAGCTTTCTTT. Its protein product is CASSEALPGLAEAFF.

The V call is TRBV19, the J call TRBJ2-7, with D maybe TRBD2 (5 bases). The CDR3 totals 14 residues. Germline V lookup: CDR1 LNHDA, CDR2 SQIVND (reference sequence). The V and J ends lost 3 bases and 1 base respectively, with 10 bases between them. The CDR3 DNA reads as TGTGCCAGTAGTATTGCGGGTGCATCCTACGAGCAGTACTTC. Translating gives CASSIAGASYEQYF.

The chain employs TRBV5-5 and TRBJ2-1, with D maybe TRBD2 (5 bases). This CDR3 is built from 13 residues. CDR1 is SGHKS and CDR2 is YYEKEE in the germline V gene (reference sequence). The germline V and J ends were trimmed by 5 bases and 3 bases, with 9 bases remaining between them. The CDR3 is CASRKTSYNEQFF. In DNA, the CDR3 is TGTGCCAGCAGGAAAACTAGCTACAATGAGCAGTTCTTC. Combining the CDR3 with reference TRBV5-5 and TRBJ2-1 gives the whole variable domain DAGVTQSPTHLIKTRGQQVTLRCSPISGHKSVSWYQQVLGQGPQFIFQYYEKEERGRGNFPDRFSARQFPNYSSELNVNALLLGDSALYLCASRKTSYNEQFFGPGTRLTVL.

This chain links TRBV6-5 with TRBJ2-5, with 10 nucleotides matching TRBD2. J was trimmed by 4 bases and V by 4 bases; bases with no gene match: 3. Germline CDR1 and CDR2: MNHEY and SVGAGI. The CDR3 length is 14 residues. The CDR3 here is CASSSRLAGETQYF. CDR3 bases: TGTGCCAGCAGTTCCCGACTAGCGGGAGAGACCCAGTACTTC.

The chain links TRBV4-2 to TRBJ1-6; 7 bases align to TRBD1. This CDR3 spans 17 amino acids. After removal of 0 bases from V and 5 bases from J, the junction contained 7 bases not matched to a gene. Germline loops: CDR1 LGHNA, CDR2 YNFKEQ. The CDR3 DNA reads TGTGCCAGCAGCCAAGATCGAGGGGGCGCAGATAATTCACCCCTCCACTTT. This sequence encodes CASSQDRGGADNSPLHF.

This rearrangement joins TRBV30 to TRBJ1-3, with no clear D. Trimming removed 4 bases at V and 2 bases at J, with 12 bases between. This CDR3 contains 14 residues. Germline CDR1 GTSNPN, CDR2 SVGIG (reference sequence). CDR3 in amino acids: CAWNRAIPGNTIYF. CDR3 nucleotide sequence: TGTGCCTGGAACCGAGCGATCCCTGGAAACACCATATATTTT.

The chain recombines TRBV5-1 with TRBJ2-7; 10 nucleotides match TRBD2. There are 14 residues in the CDR3. Germline CDR1 is SGHRS and CDR2 is YFSETQ. J lost 7 bases, V lost 5 bases, and 9 bases had no gene match. The CDR3: CASSESGRAREQYF. The CDR3, as DNA: TGCGCCAGCAGTGAGAGCGGGAGGGCCAGGGAGCAGTACTTC. Looking up the rest from reference TRBV5-1 and TRBJ2-7 gives the full variable domain: KAGVTQTPRYLIKTRGQQVTLSCSPISGHRSVSWYQQTPGQGLQFLFEYFSETQRNKGNFPGRFSGRQFSNSRSEMNVSTLELGDSALYLCASSESGRAREQYFGPGTRLTVT.

As concerns this clone: Other DNA sequences of this sample code for an identical CDR3. V usage is TRBV5-1 and J usage is TRBJ1-1; tentative D call: TRBD1 (6 bases). With 0 bases removed from V and 1 base from J, the gap between germline ends came to 10 bases. The germline V gene encodes CDR1 SGHRS and CDR2 YFSETQ. The CDR3 is 15 amino acids. The CDR3 coding sequence is TGCGCCAGCAGCTTGGTTGGCAGGGGGAACACTGAAGCTTTCTTT. Its protein product is CASSLVGRGNTEAFF.

This clone was observed a single time. V and J are TRBV2 and TRBJ2-1, with D perhaps matching TRBD1 (6 bases). The V and J ends lost 3 bases and 5 bases respectively, with 14 bases between them. Germline V CDR1 and CDR2: SNHLY, FYNNEI. CDR3 size: 15 residues. CDR3 bases: TGTGCCAGCAGTGATCTGGGGGCGGCTGACAATGAGCAGTTCTTC. It codes for CASSDLGAADNEQFF.

This sequence joins TRBV4-3 and TRBJ1-2, with 9 nucleotides matching TRBD1. Germline assignment: CDR1 LGHNA and CDR2 YSLEER. After removal of 1 base from V and 2 bases from J, the junction contained 2 bases not matched to a gene. This CDR3 spans 15 amino acids. The CDR3 spells CASSQGGTGNYGYTF. The CDR3 DNA follows: TGCGCCAGCAGCCAAGGAGGGACAGGGAACTATGGCTACACCTTC.

The chain joins TRBV30 to TRBJ1-4; 7 bases line up with TRBD1. The CDR3 extends over 17 amino acids. V trimming: 0 bases; J trimming: 8 bases; junction bases outside the gene matches: 15. The germline gives CDR1 GTSNPN, CDR2 SVGIG (reference sequence). CDR3 bases: TGTGCCTGGAGTGTTGGGATACCGACAGGGTTCGGGGAAAAACTGTTTTTT. It encodes CAWSVGIPTGFGEKLFF.

V usage is TRBV6-6 and J usage is TRBJ1-5; D unresolved. The CDR3 is 14 residues long. The V end lost 3 bases, the J end lost 6 bases, and 12 bases lay between the germline ends. CDR1 and CDR2 from the germline V gene are MNHNY and SVGAGI (reference sequence). In DNA form, the CDR3 reads TGTGCCAGCAGTTATGTGGGAGTAAGTCAGCCCCAGCATTTT. It translates to CASSYVGVSQPQHF.

V usage is TRBV28 and J usage is TRBJ2-3; 7 bases align to TRBD2. J lost 4 bases, V lost 4 bases, and 8 bases had no gene match. The CDR3 length is 15 residues. Germline V gene sequence: CDR1 MDHEN, CDR2 SYDVKM. The CDR3 is CASSSTGAGSDTQYF. For the CDR3, the DNA is TGTGCCAGCAGTTCAACGGGAGCGGGGTCAGATACGCAGTATTTT. The variable domain in full, completed from reference TRBV28 and TRBJ2-3, reads DVKVTQSSRYLVKRTGEKVFLECVQDMDHENMFWYRQDPGLGLRLIYFSYDVKMKEKGDIPEGYSVSREKKERFSLILESASTNQTSMYLCASSSTGAGSDTQYFGPGTRLTVL.

The chain couples TRBV11-2 to TRBJ2-7, with 7 bases matching TRBD1. CDR3 length: 16 residues. From germline, CDR1 is SGHAT and CDR2 FQNNGV. V shed 2 bases, J shed 5 bases, and the junction held 12 bases outside the gene matches. CDR3: CASSLIGRGQINEQYF. The CDR3 DNA follows: TGTGCCAGCAGCTTAATCGGCAGGGGACAGATTAACGAGCAGTACTTC.

J is TRBJ2-3 and V is TRBV30, with 10 positions matching TRBD2. The CDR3 sequence is 14 residues long. The V gene's germline CDR1 is GTSNPN and CDR2 SVGIG (reference sequence). The J segment lost 6 bases and the V segment lost 3 bases, leaving 6 bases of the junction unmatched. DNA of the CDR3: TGTGCCTGGAGGGCTAGCGGGAGTTTGGATACGCAGTATTTT. Protein: CAWRASGSLDTQYF.